This TCR beta chain appears in the sequencing data of a study of blood T cell repertoires in COVID-19. Germline V gene data show CDR1 as MGHRA and CDR2 as YSYEKL. CDR3 length equals 15 residues. V was shortened by 0 bases and J by 2 bases, with 10 bases between the two germline ends. Sequencing used immunoSEQ multiplex PCR; TCRdb keeps in-frame clones, though not all of them. The data show tens of thousands of clones, approximately 91% seen once. On this clone: Other DNA sequences in the sample encode the same CDR3.

The chain joins TRBV4-1 to TRBJ1-2; D perhaps matches TRBD1 (5 bases). This clonotype was sampled from a woman aged 70-85 years with active COVID-19. Sequenced sample: peripheral blood. This CDR3 reads CASSQDLGGNYGYTF. The CDR3 DNA is TGCGCCAGCAGCCAAGATTTGGGGGGGAACTATGGCTACACCTTC.